The clone carrying this T cell receptor (beta chain) was seen repeatedly, ten times or more. Its antigen is unknown. Germline assignment: CDR1 SGHRS and CDR2 YFSETQ. This CDR3 is built from 15 residues. V was trimmed by 0 bases and J by 2 bases, leaving 11 bases between them. The data belong to a study of T cells after yellow fever vaccination. Study conclusions and caveats: Boosting was followed by the reappearance of most primary-vaccination clones (just under 97% CD4, around 91% CD8). The CD4 and CD8 compartments had a small share of their clonotypes in common.

Production of TCR cDNA was by 5'RACE template switching, which also added a universal primer site and UMIs. TCRdb processed the 5' RACE reads anew with MiXCR; each CDR3 protein has one entry. Seen here are 300,000 or so distinct CDR3 sequences, roughly 6.8% observed once, and the top ten hold roughly a sixth. The rearrangement uses TRBV5-1 and TRBJ1-2; D uncertain. Sequenced material: PBMCs, taken roughly 46 days after the first yellow fever vaccination. This clonotype originated in a man younger than 35 who received the YFV17D yellow fever vaccine. The CDR3 here is CASSLAARLNYGYTF. The CDR3 DNA follows: TGCGCCAGCAGCTTGGCGGCCAGATTAAACTATGGCTACACCTTC.